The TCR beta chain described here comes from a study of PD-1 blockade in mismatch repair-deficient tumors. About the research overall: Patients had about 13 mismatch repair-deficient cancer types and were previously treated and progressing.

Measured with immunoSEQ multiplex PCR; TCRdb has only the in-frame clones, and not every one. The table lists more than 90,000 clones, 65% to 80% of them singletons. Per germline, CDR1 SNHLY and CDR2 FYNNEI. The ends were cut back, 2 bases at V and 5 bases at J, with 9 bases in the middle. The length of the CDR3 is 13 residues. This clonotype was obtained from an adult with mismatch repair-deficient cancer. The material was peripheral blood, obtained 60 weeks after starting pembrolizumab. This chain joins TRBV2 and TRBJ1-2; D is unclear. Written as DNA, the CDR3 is TGTGCCAGCAGTGAACATGCCAGTTATGGCTACACCTTC. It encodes CASSEHASYGYTF.